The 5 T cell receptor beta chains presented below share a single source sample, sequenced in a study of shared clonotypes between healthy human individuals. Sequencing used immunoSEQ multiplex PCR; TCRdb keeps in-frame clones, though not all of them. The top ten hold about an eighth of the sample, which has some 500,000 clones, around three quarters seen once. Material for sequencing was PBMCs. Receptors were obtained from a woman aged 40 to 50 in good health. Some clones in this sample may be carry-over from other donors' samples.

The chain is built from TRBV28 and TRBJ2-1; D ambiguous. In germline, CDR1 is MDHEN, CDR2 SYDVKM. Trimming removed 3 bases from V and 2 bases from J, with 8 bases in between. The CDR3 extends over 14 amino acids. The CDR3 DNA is TGTGCCAGCAGTTTTCAGAGGACCTACAATGAGCAGTTCTTC. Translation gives CASSFQRTYNEQFF.

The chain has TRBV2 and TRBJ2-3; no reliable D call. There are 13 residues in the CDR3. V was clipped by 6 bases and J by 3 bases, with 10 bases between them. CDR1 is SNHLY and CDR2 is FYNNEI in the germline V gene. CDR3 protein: CASRAGPTDTQYF. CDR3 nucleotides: TGTGCCAGCAGGGCAGGCCCAACAGATACGCAGTATTTT. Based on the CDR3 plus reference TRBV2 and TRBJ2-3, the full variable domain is EPEVTQTPSHQVTQMGQEVILRCVPISNHLYFYWYRQILGQKVEFLVSFYNNEISEKSEIFDDQFSVERPDGSNFTLKIRSTKLEDSAMYFCASRAGPTDTQYFGPGTRLTVL.

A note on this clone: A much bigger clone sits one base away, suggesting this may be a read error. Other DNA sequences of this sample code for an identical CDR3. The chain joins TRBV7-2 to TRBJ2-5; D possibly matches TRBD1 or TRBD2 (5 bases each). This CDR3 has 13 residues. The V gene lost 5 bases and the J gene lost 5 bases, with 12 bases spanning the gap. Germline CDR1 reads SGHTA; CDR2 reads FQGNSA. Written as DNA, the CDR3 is TGTGCCAGCAGCCTAAATTGGGGGGAGACCCAGTACTTC. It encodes CASSLNWGETQYF.

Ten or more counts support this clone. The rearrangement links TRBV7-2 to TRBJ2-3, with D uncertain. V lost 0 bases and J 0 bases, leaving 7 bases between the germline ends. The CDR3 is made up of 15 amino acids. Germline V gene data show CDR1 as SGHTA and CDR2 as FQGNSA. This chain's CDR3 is CASSLAARSTDTQYF. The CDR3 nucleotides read TGTGCCAGCAGCTTAGCGGCGCGGAGCACAGATACGCAGTATTTT.

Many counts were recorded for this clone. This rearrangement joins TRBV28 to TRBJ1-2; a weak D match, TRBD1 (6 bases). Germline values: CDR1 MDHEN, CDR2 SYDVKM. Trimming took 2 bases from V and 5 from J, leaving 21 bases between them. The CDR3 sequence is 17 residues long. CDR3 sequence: CASSLILGAEKNYGYTF. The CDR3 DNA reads TGTGCCAGCAGTTTAATTTTGGGGGCGGAGAAGAATTATGGCTACACCTTC.